This T cell receptor beta chain emerged from a study of blood T cell repertoires in COVID-19. Across the whole study: COVID-19 samples, acute and convalescent, were from the United States, Italy and Spain. PBMCs, B-cell-depleted T cells, or T cells provided the cDNA or gDNA that made up the material.

Study processing details: The authors estimated nucleated cell counts from reference gene primer amplification. Clones were read by immunoSEQ multiplex PCR, and TCRdb kept only the in-frame ones, dropping some. The V and J calls and clone size come from that table; D and trimming were worked out from the DNA. Of about 32,000 clones in the sample, approximately 85% are singletons; the top ten hold 35% to 50%. Germline-derived CDR1 and CDR2 are SGHTA and FQGNSA. The CDR3 contains 14 residues. V lost 8 bases, J lost 5 bases, and 11 bases stayed unmatched. This sequence originates from a man aged 55 to 70 with active or convalescent COVID-19. Material for sequencing was peripheral blood. This chain links TRBV7-2 with TRBJ2-5; 7 positions match TRBD2. CDR3 loop: CASVLSGRAETQYF. CDR3 sequence (DNA): TGTGCCAGCGTCCTATCGGGGAGGGCGGAGACCCAGTACTTC.